This TCR beta chain appears in the sequencing data of a study of blood T cell repertoires in COVID-19. At the level of the study: Samples came from the United States, Italy and Spain, spanning acute and convalescent COVID-19. Sources were T cells, B-cell-depleted T cells, or PBMCs; the material itself was cDNA or gDNA.

The CDR3 extends over 13 amino acids. Germline V gene sequence: CDR1 SSHAT, CDR2 FNYEAQ (reference sequence). In the authors' workflow: Reference gene primers were amplified, and this amplification served to estimate nucleated cell counts. Repertoires were generated with immunoSEQ multiplex PCR, while TCRdb's copy carries only in-frame clones and drops some. D and trimming were read from the DNA, whereas the V and J calls and clone size are those reported in that table. The table lists about 230,000 clones, 70% to 85% of them singletons, with approximately 1.5% in the top ten. Points on this clone: The junction departs from germline at one end; a sequencing error may be responsible.

Sequences were obtained from peripheral blood. The chain combines TRBV7-7 with TRBJ1-1; weak D call: TRBD1 (5 bases). The sequence derives from a woman in her thirties or forties who had recovered from COVID-19. The CDR3 bases are TGTGCTAGCAGCTCAGACAGGAACACTGAAGCTTTCTTT. Translation: CASSSDRNTEAFF.